The rows below give T cell receptor beta chains drawn from one sample of a study of CD8+ T cells in alopecia areata. Profiling relied on immunoSEQ multiplex PCR, and the TCRdb table lists in-frame clones only, not all of them. Here the sample spans some 170,000 clones, about 67% being singletons. The input for sequencing was CD8+ T cells sorted from blood, taken at week 0. The receptor source for this set is a human donor with alopecia areata. Each CDR3 is given with its conserved first and last residue. The D gene is left open where the match is weak. Only some rows state a clone size, as once, few, many or a class for expanded clones.

v_call: TRBV4-1; clone_size: few; d_call: .; j_call: TRBJ1-2; cdr3_aa: CASSQGLRGYTF; cdr3_nt: TGCGCCAGCAGCCAAGGACTGCGCGGCTACACCTTC
v_call: TRBV5-6; clone_size: few; d_call: .; j_call: TRBJ1-1; cdr3_aa: CASSWGDTEAFF; cdr3_nt: TGTGCCAGCAGCTGGGGCGACACTGAAGCTTTCTTT
v_call: TRBV10-3; clone_size: few; d_call: TRBD2; j_call: TRBJ2-7; cdr3_aa: CAISGEGLEQYF; cdr3_nt: TGTGCCATCAGTGGGGAGGGTCTCGAGCAGTACTTC
v_call: TRBV6-5; clone_size: .; d_call: .; j_call: TRBJ1-6; cdr3_aa: CASSYSQSAKRPLHF; cdr3_nt: TGTGCCAGCAGTTACTCGCAAAGTGCTAAGCGACCCCTCCACTTT
v_call: TRBV5-5; clone_size: .; d_call: .; j_call: TRBJ1-5; cdr3_aa: CASSLEDRHNQPQHF; cdr3_nt: TGTGCCAGCAGCTTAGAGGACAGACACAATCAGCCCCAGCATTTT
v_call: TRBV27; clone_size: .; d_call: .; j_call: TRBJ2-3; cdr3_aa: CASSLAITDTQYF; cdr3_nt: TGTGCCAGCAGTTTAGCCATAACCGATACGCAGTATTTT
v_call: TRBV11-3; clone_size: few; d_call: .; j_call: TRBJ1-6; cdr3_aa: CASSFAQSNSPLHF; cdr3_nt: TGTGCCAGCAGCTTTGCCCAGTCGAATTCACCCCTCCACTTT
v_call: TRBV27; clone_size: .; d_call: TRBD1; j_call: TRBJ2-7; cdr3_aa: CASSIQGAHEQYF; cdr3_nt: TGTGCCAGCAGTATCCAGGGGGCCCACGAGCAGTACTTC
v_call: TRBV5-1; clone_size: .; d_call: TRBD1; j_call: TRBJ1-2; cdr3_aa: CASSSTGTGGKDYGYTF; cdr3_nt: TGCGCCAGCAGTTCCACCGGGACAGGGGGGAAAGACTATGGCTACACCTTC
v_call: TRBV18; clone_size: .; d_call: .; j_call: TRBJ2-5; cdr3_aa: CASSNREMEGRETQYF; cdr3_nt: TGTGCCAGCTCAAACAGGGAGATGGAGGGTCGGGAGACCCAGTACTTC
v_call: TRBV15; clone_size: .; d_call: .; j_call: TRBJ2-1; cdr3_aa: CATSRGGWNEQFF; cdr3_nt: TGTGCCACCAGCAGAGGGGGGTGGAATGAGCAGTTCTTC